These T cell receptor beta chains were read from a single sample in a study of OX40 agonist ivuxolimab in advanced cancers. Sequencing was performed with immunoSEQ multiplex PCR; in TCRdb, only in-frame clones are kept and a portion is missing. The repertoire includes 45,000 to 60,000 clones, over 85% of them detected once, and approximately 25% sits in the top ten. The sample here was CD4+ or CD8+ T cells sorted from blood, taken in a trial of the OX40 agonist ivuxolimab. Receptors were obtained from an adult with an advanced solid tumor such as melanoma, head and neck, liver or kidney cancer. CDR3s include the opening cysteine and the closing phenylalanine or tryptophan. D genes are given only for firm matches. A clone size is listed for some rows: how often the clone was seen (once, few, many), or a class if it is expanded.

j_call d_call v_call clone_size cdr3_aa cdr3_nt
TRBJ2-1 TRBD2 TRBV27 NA CASSSGLAGGSEQFF TGTGCCAGCAGTTCCGGACTAGCGGGAGGATCGGAGCAGTTCTTC
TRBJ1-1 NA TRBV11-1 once CASSLSWGNTEAFF TGTGCCAGCAGCTTAAGTTGGGGAAACACTGAAGCTTTCTTT
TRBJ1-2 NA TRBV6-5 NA CASRITRAANYGYTF TGTGCCAGCAGGATTACCCGGGCCGCTAACTATGGCTACACCTTC
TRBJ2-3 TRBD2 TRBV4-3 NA CASSQDPAGGGTDTQYF TGCGCCAGCAGCCAAGATCCGGCGGGAGGTGGCACAGATACGCAGTATTTT
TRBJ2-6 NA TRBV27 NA CASSLNTPLGGANVLTF TGTGCCAGCAGTTTAAACACACCATTGGGAGGGGCCAACGTCCTGACTTTC
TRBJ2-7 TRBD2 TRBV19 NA CASSFPGTSGRYEQYF TGTGCCAGTAGTTTCCCCGGGACTAGCGGGAGATACGAGCAGTACTTC
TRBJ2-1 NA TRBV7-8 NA CASSLSFNEQFF TGTGCCAGCAGCTTATCATTCAATGAGCAGTTCTTC
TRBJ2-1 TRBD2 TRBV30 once CAWSGLAGTYNEQFF TGTGCCTGGAGTGGACTAGCGGGGACTTACAATGAGCAGTTCTTC
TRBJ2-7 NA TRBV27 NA CASSSKRQVSYEQYF TGTGCCAGCAGTTCTAAGCGACAGGTTTCCTACGAGCAGTACTTC
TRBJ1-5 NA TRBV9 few CASSPPGSNQPQHF TGTGCCAGCAGCCCCCCCGGGAGCAATCAGCCCCAGCATTTT
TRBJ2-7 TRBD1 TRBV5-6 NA CASSSTGTGYEQYF TGTGCCAGCAGCTCAACCGGGACAGGGTACGAGCAGTACTTC
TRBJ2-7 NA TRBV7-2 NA CASSLHWRSSYEQYF TGTGCCAGCAGCTTACACTGGAGAAGCTCCTACGAGCAGTACTTC
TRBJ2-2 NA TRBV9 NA CASSVVGGAGDTSNTGELFF TGTGCCAGCAGCGTAGTAGGGGGAGCGGGTGATACTTCGAACACCGGGGAGCTGTTTTTT
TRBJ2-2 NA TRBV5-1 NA CASSLGQGRAGELFF TGCGCCAGCAGCTTGGGGCAGGGTAGGGCCGGGGAGCTGTTTTTT
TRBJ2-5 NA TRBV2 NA CASSDSTGGSTQYF TGTGCCAGCAGTGACTCAACGGGGGGCTCGACCCAGTACTTC
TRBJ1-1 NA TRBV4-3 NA CASSYSWDTEAFF TGCGCCAGCAGCTATTCCTGGGATACTGAAGCTTTCTTT
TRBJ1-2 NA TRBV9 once CASSGRLGGVNYGYTF TGTGCCAGCAGCGGCCGACTTGGGGGCGTCAACTATGGCTACACCTTC
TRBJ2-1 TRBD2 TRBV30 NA CAWSVTSGFYNEQFF TGTGCCTGGAGTGTGACTAGCGGGTTCTACAATGAGCAGTTCTTC
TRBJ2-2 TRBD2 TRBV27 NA CASSLLAGGYTGELFF TGTGCCAGCAGTCTTTTAGCGGGAGGATACACCGGGGAGCTGTTTTTT
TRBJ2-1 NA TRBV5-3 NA CARSITGGDDHNEQFF TGTGCCAGAAGCATCACTGGCGGGGACGACCACAATGAGCAGTTCTTC
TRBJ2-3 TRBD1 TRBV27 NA CASSLPTGGGDTQYF TGTGCCAGCAGTTTACCTACAGGGGGAGGAGATACGCAGTATTTT
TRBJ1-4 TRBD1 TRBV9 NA CASSVGTGSEKLFF TGTGCCAGCAGCGTGGGGACAGGTTCCGAAAAACTGTTTTTT
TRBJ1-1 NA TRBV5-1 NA CASSQSRGTEAFF TGCGCCAGCAGCCAGTCCAGGGGCACTGAAGCTTTCTTT
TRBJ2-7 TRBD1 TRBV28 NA CASSWTGLSSYEQYF TGTGCCAGCAGTTGGACAGGGCTATCCTCCTACGAGCAGTACTTC
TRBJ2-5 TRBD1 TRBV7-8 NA CASSWGQGPAQYF TGTGCCAGCAGCTGGGGACAGGGCCCGGCCCAGTACTTC
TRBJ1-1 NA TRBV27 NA CASSPGPLPEAFF TGTGCCAGCAGTCCGGGTCCCCTCCCTGAAGCTTTCTTT
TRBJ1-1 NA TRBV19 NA CASSIDAQGVVNTEAFF TGTGCCAGTAGTATAGATGCTCAAGGGGTGGTGAACACTGAAGCTTTCTTT
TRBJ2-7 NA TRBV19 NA CASSMSMGYEQYF TGTGCCAGTAGTATGTCGATGGGCTACGAGCAGTACTTC
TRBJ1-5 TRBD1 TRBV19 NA CASIGTENQPQHF TGTGCCAGTATCGGGACAGAAAATCAGCCCCAGCATTTT
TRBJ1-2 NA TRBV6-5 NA CASSYSDRSNYGYTF TGTGCCAGCAGTTACTCCGACAGATCTAACTATGGCTACACCTTC
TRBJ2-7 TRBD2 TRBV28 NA CASSLYSGRYSYEQYF TGTGCCAGCAGTTTATATAGCGGGAGATACTCCTACGAGCAGTACTTC
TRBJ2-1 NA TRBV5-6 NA CASSLGTDYNEQFF TGTGCCAGCAGCTTAGGGACCGACTACAATGAGCAGTTCTTC
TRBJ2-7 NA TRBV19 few CASRADRSSYEQYF TGTGCCAGTAGAGCAGACAGAAGCTCCTACGAGCAGTACTTC
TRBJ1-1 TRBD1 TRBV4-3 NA CASSHWTGAEAFF TGCGCCAGCAGCCACTGGACAGGGGCTGAAGCTTTCTTT
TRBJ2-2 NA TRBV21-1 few CASSKVGDRGDGELFF TGTGCCAGCAGCAAAGTGGGTGACAGGGGGGACGGGGAGCTGTTTTTT
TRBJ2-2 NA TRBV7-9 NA CASSLGLSTGELFF TGTGCCAGCAGCTTGGGACTGAGCACCGGGGAGCTGTTTTTT
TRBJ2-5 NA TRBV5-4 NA CASSLAGGTHQETQYF TGTGCCAGCAGCTTGGCAGGCGGGACCCATCAAGAGACCCAGTACTTC
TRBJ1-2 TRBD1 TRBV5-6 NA CASSLGTGRGYTF TGTGCCAGCAGCTTAGGGACAGGGCGAGGCTACACCTTC
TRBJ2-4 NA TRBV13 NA CASSLNGQLAKNIQYF TGTGCCAGCAGCTTAAACGGGCAGCTAGCCAAAAACATTCAGTACTTC
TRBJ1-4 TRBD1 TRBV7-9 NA CASSLQGQGTEKLFF TGTGCCAGCAGCCTGCAGGGACAGGGTACTGAAAAACTGTTTTTT
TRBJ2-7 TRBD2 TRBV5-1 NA CASSLGGSPYEQYF TGCGCCAGCAGCTTGGGCGGGAGTCCGTACGAGCAGTACTTC
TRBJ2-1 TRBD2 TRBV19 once CAVGGYGNEQFF TGTGCCGTGGGAGGGTATGGAAATGAGCAGTTCTTC
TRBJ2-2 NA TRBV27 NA CASSTDRSPGELFF TGTGCCAGCAGCACAGACAGGTCTCCCGGGGAGCTGTTTTTT
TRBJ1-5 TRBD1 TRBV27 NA CASSLSGDRDSNQPQHF TGTGCCAGCAGTTTATCAGGGGACAGGGATAGCAATCAGCCCCAGCATTTT
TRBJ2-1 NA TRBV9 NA CASSLASSSYNEQFF TGTGCCAGCTCGCTAGCGTCGAGCTCCTACAATGAGCAGTTCTTC
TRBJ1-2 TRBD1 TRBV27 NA CASSLRQGSRYGYTF TGTGCCAGCAGTCTCCGACAGGGTTCGCGGTATGGCTACACCTTC
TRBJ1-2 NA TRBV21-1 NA CANATVYGYTF TGTGCCAACGCGACAGTCTATGGCTACACCTTC
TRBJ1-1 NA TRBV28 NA CASRSGDLEEAFF TGTGCCAGCAGGTCCGGGGACCTGGAAGAAGCTTTCTTT
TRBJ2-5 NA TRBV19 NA CASSIDGEETQYF TGTGCCAGTAGTATAGATGGGGAAGAGACCCAGTACTTC
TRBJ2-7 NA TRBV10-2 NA CASSASAGGEQYF TGCGCCAGCAGTGCCAGCGCGGGTGGGGAGCAGTACTTC
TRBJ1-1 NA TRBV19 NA CASSTGTPRNTEAFF TGTGCCAGTAGTACGGGGACCCCGAGGAACACTGAAGCTTTCTTT
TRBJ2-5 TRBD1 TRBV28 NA CASSNFRDRDYQETQYF TGTGCCAGCAGTAACTTCCGGGACAGGGATTACCAAGAGACCCAGTACTTC
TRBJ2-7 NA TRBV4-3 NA CASSPMEGYEQYF TGCGCCAGCAGCCCCATGGAGGGCTACGAGCAGTACTTC
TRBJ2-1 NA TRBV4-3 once CASSQDGVNEQFF TGCGCCAGCAGCCAAGATGGGGTCAATGAGCAGTTCTTC
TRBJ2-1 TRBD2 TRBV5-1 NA CASSPLAGVGYNEQFF TGCGCCAGCAGCCCTTTAGCGGGAGTCGGGTACAATGAGCAGTTCTTC
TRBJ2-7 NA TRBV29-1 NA CSVVYGAYEQYF TGCAGCGTTGTTTACGGAGCCTACGAGCAGTACTTC
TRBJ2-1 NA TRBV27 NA CASSEPGPETYNEQFF TGTGCCAGCAGTGAGCCGGGACCGGAGACCTACAATGAGCAGTTCTTC
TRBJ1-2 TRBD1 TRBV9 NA CASSSWTGDYGYTF TGTGCCAGCAGCTCCTGGACAGGGGACTATGGCTACACCTTC
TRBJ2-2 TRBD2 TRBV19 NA CASSSGGPPGELFF TGTGCCAGTAGTTCGGGAGGCCCCCCCGGGGAGCTGTTTTTT